This T cell receptor beta chain was identified during a study of blood T cell repertoires in COVID-19 (TCRdb year 2020). About the study as a whole: The collaborator samples originated in the United States, Italy and Spain and spanned the acute and convalescent phases of COVID-19. The samples were drawn from two sources: the first 160 participants of the ongoing ImmuneRACE study, and 950 to 1,500 subjects contributed by 6 global collaborators. The material from the prospective study consisted of cDNA or gDNA derived from T cells, B-cell-depleted T cells, or PBMCs. The dataset comprised deeply sampled blood TCRbeta repertoires from subjects exposed to, actively infected with, or recovered from COVID-19. The repertoires were released in a freely available public database meant as a resource for research on the immune response to SARS-CoV-2. A de-identified subject ID, COVID-19 status, age in years and sex were almost always included in the sample metadata. Where available, HLA class I and class II types were taken from metadata supplied by the sample provider and were not determined by assay-based typing. General findings and caveats noted by the study authors: The quantity of clinical and demographic metadata differed by source and by participant and was supplied without curation.

The immunoSEQ Assay, a bias-controlled multiplex PCR, was used to amplify TCRbeta CDR3 regions from genomic DNA. The authors' analysis ran thus. Within the assay, amplification of reference gene primers was used to estimate how many nucleated cells each sample contained. To quantify the absolute abundance of each unique TCRbeta CDR3 rearrangement, sequence reads were collapsed and filtered. Productive Simpson clonality was computed per sample as the square root of Simpson's diversity index over productive rearrangements. This immuneACCESS table, as held by TCRdb, lists in-frame sequences with V and J called but not all clones. Of the missing ones, under half trace to an unresolved V gene in checked studies; the others have no known cause. V and J calls and clone size are those listed in that table; D and trimming were worked out from the DNA. The sample table contains 150,000 to 200,000 clones; only one count was recorded for approximately 86% of them. Of the sample, 2.5% to 4% falls within the top ten clones.

Points on this clone: Its antigen is still unknown. The input lacks base qualities; no much larger clone sits a single base away.

The collaborating institutions used their own protocols to collect whole blood in K2EDTA tubes. For TCRbeta analysis, collaborators shipped samples in one of three forms: frozen whole blood, isolated PBMCs, or DNA extracted from either of those sample types. Unmatched junction bases come to 5, with V trimmed by 4 bases and J by 2 bases. The CDR3 sequence holds 15 residues, the cysteine and phenylalanine included. Only the CDR3 portion is preserved as DNA: 45 bases, with reading frame beginning at the first base. In the germline V gene (reference sequence), CDR1 corresponds to SGHNT and CDR2 to YYREEE.

The chain couples TRBV5-4 to TRBJ2-1; the junction holds 8 bases that match TRBD2. Material: peripheral blood. The receptor was derived from a man in his 70s with acute or convalescent COVID-19. The bases are TGTGCCAGCAGCCGAAGCGGGGGCCCCTACAATGAGCAGTTCTTC. This translates into CASSRSGGPYNEQFF.